The 24 T cell receptor beta chains given below trace back to one sample, sequenced in a study of beta chain features in type 1 diabetes (dated by TCRdb to between 2017 and 2018). Preparation of the library involved the immunoSEQ multiplex PCR assay. The entire amount of isolated RNA was reverse transcribed using the High Capacity cDNA Reverse Transcription Kit, so the sequenced TCRB transcripts were expressed ones. In its TCRdb copy, this immuneACCESS table keeps in-frame sequences only and misses some clones. Where compared with another copy, unresolved V genes explain less than half of these, and the others have no known cause. The sample table shows more than 300,000 clones, and 9.6% are seen once. The top ten hold roughly 0.6% of the sample. For these TCRs, the target antigens are not known. The paper as a whole reports these results and caveats: Type 1 diabetes patients showed a moderate but significant shortening of TCRB CDR3 length in all four CD4+ subsets.

The sample was central memory CD4+ T cells from blood. Receptors were obtained from a man under 40 with type 1 diabetes.

In this sample, this clone turned up a few times. The chain is built from TRBV7-2 and TRBJ2-1, with D uncertain. Deletions cut 7 bases from V and 7 bases from J, with 14 bases between. Germline V gene data show CDR1 as SGHTA and CDR2 as FQGNSA. This CDR3 is built from 13 residues. CDR3 loop: CASTPPGSNEQFF. CDR3 coding DNA: TGTGCCAGCACCCCACCCGGTTCGAATGAGCAGTTCTTC. The full variable domain, rest sourced from reference TRBV7-2 and TRBJ2-1, is GAGVSQSPSNKVTEKGKDVELRCDPISGHTALYWYRQSLGQGLEFLIYFQGNSAPDKSGLPSDRFSAERTGGSVSTLTIQRTQQEDSAVYLCASTPPGSNEQFFGPGTRLTVL.

This clone was seen only a few times. The gene calls are TRBV28 and TRBJ2-7, with 10 bases matching TRBD2. V was pared by 6 bases and J by 1 base, with 3 bases of the junction left unmatched. The CDR3 covers 14 residues. CDR1 is MDHEN, CDR2 SYDVKM, per germline. CDR3 in amino acids: CASRGAGGSYEQYF. DNA for the CDR3: TGTGCCAGCAGGGGAGCGGGAGGGTCCTACGAGCAGTACTTC.

This clone was seen a few times. The V and J genes are TRBV4-1 and TRBJ2-3, with 9 bases that match TRBD1. Looked up from germline, CDR1 is MGHRA and CDR2 is YSYEKL. With V trimmed by 1 base and J by 4 bases, 12 bases remained unmatched. This CDR3 is built from 18 residues. For the CDR3, the DNA is TGCGCCAGCAGCCAAGCTCCCCCCGGGACAGGGAGGCCAGATACGCAGTATTTT. Residues: CASSQAPPGTGRPDTQYF.

The J gene is TRBJ2-5, the V gene TRBV11-3; 7 nucleotides match TRBD2. CDR3 length: 16 residues. After removal of 5 bases from V and 4 bases from J, the junction contained 13 bases not matched to a gene. CDR1 and CDR2 from the germline V gene are SGHNT and YENEEA. This chain's CDR3 is CASSHGGGSPSETQYF. The CDR3 DNA follows: TGTGCCAGCAGCCACGGTGGCGGGAGCCCCTCAGAGACCCAGTACTTC.

The CDR3 DNA reads as TGTGCCACTAAGGCGGGGATTTATCAGCCCCAGCATTTT. Its translation: CATKAGIYQPQHF. The V and J genes are TRBV28 and TRBJ1-5; D is unresolved. The CDR3 spans 13 residues. CDR1 and CDR2 (germline): MDHEN, SYDVKM. V dropped 10 bases and J dropped 5 bases, with 15 bases sitting between them.

This clone showed up many times. The rearrangement links TRBV29-1 to TRBJ2-1, with a tentative D call TRBD2 (6 bases). CDR3 length equals 12 residues. The V gene's germline CDR1 is SQVTM and CDR2 ANQGSEA. Trimming stripped 8 bases from V and 5 bases from J, with 13 bases between. The CDR3 loop reads CSTARGNNEQFF. The CDR3 coding sequence is TGCAGCACTGCTCGGGGGAACAATGAGCAGTTCTTC.

The table lists this clone with a few counts. V is TRBV6-1 and J is TRBJ1-2; no clear D. V shed 3 bases and J shed 0 bases, with 11 bases lying between them. The germline CDR1 and CDR2 sequences are MNHNS and SASEGT. CDR3 length: 15 residues. This CDR3 is CASSERPRANYGYTF. CDR3 DNA: TGTGCCAGCAGTGAGAGGCCTCGGGCTAACTATGGCTACACCTTC.

In this sample, this clone turned up a few times. The J gene is TRBJ2-7, the V gene TRBV14; D is undetermined. Germline V gene data show CDR1 as SGHDN and CDR2 as FVKESK. The ends were cut back, 8 bases at V and 0 bases at J, with 8 bases in the middle. There are 12 residues in the CDR3. CDR3 region: CASGQFSYEQYF. CDR3 sequence (DNA): TGTGCCAGCGGGCAGTTCTCCTACGAGCAGTACTTC.

The rearrangement joins TRBV28 to TRBJ1-2; the D gene is possibly TRBD1 (5 bases). Germline-derived CDR1 and CDR2 are MDHEN and SYDVKM. The length of the CDR3 is 13 residues. CDR3 in amino acids: CAYRDPTYYGYTF. In DNA form, the CDR3 reads TGTGCTTACCGGGACCCAACGTACTATGGCTACACCTTC.

A few counts support this clone. At the DNA level, this CDR3 is encoded by other sequences in the same sample as well. The V call is TRBV19, the J call TRBJ2-7; no firm D call. CDR1 and CDR2 from the germline V gene are LNHDA and SQIVND (reference sequence). The CDR3 has 14 residues. The V end lost 1 base, the J end lost 2 bases, and 9 bases lay between the germline ends. CDR3 nucleotides: TGTGCCAGTAGTATAGGCCAGGCCGCCTACGAGCAGTACTTC. This sequence encodes CASSIGQAAYEQYF.

Points on this clone: Since a much larger clone is just one base distant, this may be a read error. Other DNA sequences of this sample code for an identical CDR3. The DNA of the CDR3 is TGTGCCAGCAGTAGACTAGCGGGAGGGTATGAGCAGTTCTTC. Its protein is CASSRLAGGYEQFF. The rearrangement joins TRBV11-1 to TRBJ2-1, with 14 bases lining up with TRBD2. The CDR3 length is 14 residues. The V gene end was trimmed by 6 bases and the J gene end by 8 bases; junction bases not matched to a gene: 3. Germline V gene data show CDR1 as SGHAT and CDR2 as FQDESV (reference sequence). The full variable domain, completed using reference TRBV11-1 and TRBJ2-1, is EAEVAQSPRYKITEKSQAVAFWCDPISGHATLYWYRQILGQGPELLVQFQDESVVDDSQLPKDRFSAERLKGVDSTLKIQPAELGDSAMYLCASSRLAGGYEQFFGPGTRLTVL.

The V gene is TRBV7-9, the J gene TRBJ1-1; no clear D. The CDR3 is 13 amino acids. Germline V CDR1 and CDR2: SEHNR, FQNEAQ (reference sequence). V was cut by 3 bases and J by 3 bases, with 8 bases left in between. The CDR3, as DNA: TGTGCCAGCAGCTTTTCATTGGACACTGAAGCTTTCTTT. Its protein is CASSFSLDTEAFF. The entire variable domain, with the rest obtained from reference TRBV7-9 and TRBJ1-1, is as follows: DTGVSQNPRHKITKRGQNVTFRCDPISEHNRLYWYRQTLGQGPEFLTYFQNEAQLEKSRLLSDRFSAERPKGSFSTLEIQRTEQGDSAMYLCASSFSLDTEAFFGQGTRLTVV.

This clone showed up many times. This chain joins TRBV19 and TRBJ1-5; D is perhaps TRBD1 (5 bases). This CDR3 has 13 amino acids. The V gene's germline CDR1 is LNHDA and CDR2 SQIVND (reference sequence). Trimming cost V 5 bases and J 5 bases, with 10 bases left between them. The CDR3 coding sequence is TGTGCCAGTAGTGAAGGCAGGGATCAGCCCCAGCATTTT. It is translated as CASSEGRDQPQHF.

The chain joins TRBV6-1 to TRBJ2-7, with TRBD2 matching over 7 bases. This CDR3 contains 15 residues. From germline, CDR1 is MNHNS and CDR2 SASEGT. J gave up 1 base and V 6 bases, and 9 bases lay outside the gene matches. Written as DNA, the CDR3 is TGTGCCAGCAGGATACTTGCGGGAGAGTCCTACGAGCAGTACTTC. Its protein product is CASRILAGESYEQYF.

The chain is built from TRBV7-9 and TRBJ2-7; TRBD1 matches 8 bases. This CDR3 is built from 16 residues. V was clipped by 2 bases and J by 0 bases; unmatched bases: 6. CDR1 and CDR2 (germline): SEHNR, FQNEAQ (reference sequence). Here the CDR3 reads CASSLIGQGSSYEQYF. CDR3 sequence (DNA): TGTGCCAGCAGCTTAATTGGACAGGGTAGCTCCTACGAGCAGTACTTC.

The gene calls are TRBV18 and TRBJ2-5; maybe TRBD1 (5 bases). V dropped 0 bases and J dropped 5 bases, with 13 bases sitting between them. The length of the CDR3 is 15 residues. Germline CDR1 reads KGHSH; CDR2 reads LQKENI. The DNA of the CDR3 is TGTGCCAGCTCACCACCGGCAGGGTCGGACGAGACCCAGTACTTC. Its translation is CASSPPAGSDETQYF.

V usage is TRBV4-1 and J usage is TRBJ1-2; D remains unclear. There are 17 residues in the CDR3. Trimming shortened V by 0 bases and J by 0 bases, and 14 bases separated the two germline ends. Germline V gene data show CDR1 as MGHRA and CDR2 as YSYEKL. The CDR3 nucleotides are TGCGCCAGCAGCCAAGATCCGGCAGGCGGTTCTAACTATGGCTACACCTTC. This sequence encodes CASSQDPAGGSNYGYTF.

The chain links TRBV30 to TRBJ1-5; 7 bases line up with TRBD1. The CDR3 has 13 amino acids. Germline CDR1 is GTSNPN and CDR2 is SVGIG (reference sequence). J lost 9 bases, V lost 3 bases, and 8 bases had no gene match. CDR3 coding DNA: TGTGCCTGGAGCGGAGGGGGCGTTTGGCCCCAGCATTTT. This codes for CAWSGGGVWPQHF. The entire variable domain, with the rest obtained from reference TRBV30 and TRBJ1-5, is as follows: SQTIHQWPATLVQPVGSPLSLECTVEGTSNPNLYWYRQAAGRGLQLLFYSVGIGQISSEVPQNLSASRPQDRQFILSSKKLLLSDSGFYLCAWSGGGVWPQHFGDGTRLSIL.

The table lists this clone with a few counts. DNA of the CDR3: TGTGCCATCAGTGAGTCTATGAGAGAGCAGTACTTC. Encoded protein: CAISESMREQYF. The rearrangement joins TRBV10-3 to TRBJ2-7; D call uncertain. Deletions cut 0 bases from V and 7 bases from J, with 7 bases between. This CDR3 is built from 12 residues. CDR1 is ENHRY and CDR2 is SYGVKD in the germline V gene.

This clone showed up just a few times. The CDR3 DNA follows: TGTGCCAGCAGCTTAGCTTTTCAGGGCCACGAGCAGTACTTC. The encoded protein is CASSLAFQGHEQYF. The chain joins TRBV7-9 to TRBJ2-7; D possibly corresponds to TRBD1 (5 bases). V lost 0 bases and J lost 5, with 11 bases in between. Germline V CDR1 and CDR2: SEHNR, FQNEAQ (reference sequence). The CDR3 spans 14 residues.

This clone came up a few times. The genes are TRBV19 and TRBJ2-4; possibly TRBD1 for D (6 bases). V lost 7 bases and J 7 bases, leaving 14 bases between the germline ends. Germline CDR1 and CDR2: LNHDA and SQIVND (reference sequence). The CDR3 spans 13 residues. CDR3 region: CASTITGSNIQYF. The CDR3 bases are TGTGCCAGTACCATAACAGGGAGCAACATTCAGTACTTC.

This clone was seen a handful of times. This chain connects TRBV9 to TRBJ2-1; 8 positions match TRBD1. Germline V CDR1 and CDR2: SGDLS, YYNGEE. The CDR3 contains 17 residues. J gave up 0 bases and V 4 bases, and 9 bases lay outside the gene matches. DNA of the CDR3: TGTGCCAGCAGCCCCAATACAGGGGGTTTCTCCTACAATGAGCAGTTCTTC. It codes for CASSPNTGGFSYNEQFF.

The CDR3 DNA reads as TGTGCCAGCAGACTTGACAGATTAAATCAGCCCCAGCATTTT. The encoded protein is CASRLDRLNQPQHF. This chain joins TRBV28 and TRBJ1-5; TRBD1 might be the D (5 bases). The V and J ends lost 6 bases and 4 bases respectively, with 13 bases between them. Germline CDR1 is MDHEN and CDR2 is SYDVKM. This CDR3 region has 14 residues.

This clone appeared a few times. The chain joins TRBV19 to TRBJ1-5; D is undetermined. In germline, CDR1 is LNHDA, CDR2 SQIVND (reference sequence). This CDR3 is 14 amino acids long. V lost 4 bases and J 1 base, leaving 8 bases between the germline ends. The CDR3 nucleotides are TGTGCCAGTAGTACTATGGGGAGCAATCAGCCCCAGCATTTT. This translates into CASSTMGSNQPQHF. The entire variable domain, with the rest obtained from reference TRBV19 and TRBJ1-5, is as follows: DGGITQSPKYLFRKEGQNVTLSCEQNLNHDAMYWYRQDPGQGLRLIYYSQIVNDFQKGDIAEGYSVSREKKESFPLTVTSAQKNPTAFYLCASSTMGSNQPQHFGDGTRLSIL.